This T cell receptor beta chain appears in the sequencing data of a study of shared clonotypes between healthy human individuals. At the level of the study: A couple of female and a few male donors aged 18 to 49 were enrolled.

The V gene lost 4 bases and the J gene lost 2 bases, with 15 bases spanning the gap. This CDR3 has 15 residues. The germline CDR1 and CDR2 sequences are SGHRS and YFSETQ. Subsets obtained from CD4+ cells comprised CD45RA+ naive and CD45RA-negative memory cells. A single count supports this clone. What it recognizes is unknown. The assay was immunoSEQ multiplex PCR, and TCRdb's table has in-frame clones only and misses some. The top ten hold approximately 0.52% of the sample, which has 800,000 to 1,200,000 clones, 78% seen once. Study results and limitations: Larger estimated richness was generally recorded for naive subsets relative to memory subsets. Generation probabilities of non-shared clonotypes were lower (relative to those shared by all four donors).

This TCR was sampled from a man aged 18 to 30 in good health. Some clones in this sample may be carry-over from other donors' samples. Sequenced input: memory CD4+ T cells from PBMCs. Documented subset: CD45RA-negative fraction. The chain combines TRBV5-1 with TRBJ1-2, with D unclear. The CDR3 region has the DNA TGCGCCAGCAGCACGTCGGCAGGAGAAAACTATGGCTACACCTTC. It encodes CASSTSAGENYGYTF.